Given below is one T cell receptor beta chain in context. This clone came up once. It has no known antigen specificity. Base quality data are lacking; no much larger clone is found one base away. Taken from cysteine to phenylalanine, the CDR3 has 14 residues. Solely the CDR3 DNA is kept, with 42 bases framed from the first base. The germline V gene yields SQVTM for CDR1 and ANQGSEA for CDR2. These data come from a study of beta chain features in type 1 diabetes (dated by TCRdb to 2016 to 2018). Notes on the research overall: Mean age, gender distribution, total cell number and subset yield were not different between patients and healthy donors. Across all samples, some 100,000,000 sorted cells were examined, and cell number per subset correlated strongly with RNA yield. In the study, recently diagnosed type 1 diabetes patients and matched healthy donors were compared on the TCRB repertoires of their sorted circulating CD4+ T cell subsets. Whereas all 28 donors provided naive and central memory subsets, regulatory and stem cell-like memory subsets were isolated from just 8 patients and roughly 8 healthy donors. General findings and caveats noted by the study authors: PCR may preferentially amplify shorter templates, but because patient and control samples were amplified and corrected together, any resulting skew would affect both groups equally. Because small numbers of individuals were included in the HLA sub-analyses, any influence of HLA type on TCRB rearrangement was left unresolved. In all four CD4+ subsets, TCRB CDR3 length was moderately but significantly shorter in type 1 diabetes patients. Naive, central memory and regulatory TCRB repertoires appeared more similar among patients than among healthy donors. Patients with type 1 diabetes made fewer insertions and deleted more nucleotides at VDJ recombination sites, implying thymic rearrangement abnormalities. Because cDNA rather than genomic DNA was sequenced, highly expressing activated cells could have been over-represented, although no difference in activation and CD3 levels was found between groups.

The entire isolated RNA was reverse transcribed using the High Capacity cDNA Reverse Transcription Kit, and thus expressed TCRB transcripts were sequenced. Deep immunoSEQ sequencing was performed on naive, central memory and regulatory T cell samples, with an average of about 3.57 million total reads per sample. Sorted cells were lysed in RLT buffer, and RNA was extracted using DNase-treated RNeasy Micro or Mini kits according to cell number. To prevent cross-contamination, every cell subset was processed on its own, while patient and healthy donor samples were processed together. The immunoSEQ multiplex PCR was used to amplify TCRB sequences from cDNA, generating 87-bp fragments that spanned the CDR3 region. The amplicons were sequenced using the Illumina HiSeq platform. The source study handled its data this way. PCR bias was computationally corrected using synthetic template baselines, reads within Hamming distance 2 were collapsed, and singletons that could not be merged were discarded. Reads were aligned against IMGT to assign V, D and J genes, CDR3 length and insertions or deletions at six rearrangement sites. Within each subset, clonotype counts were normalized to sorted cell number, after which true diversity and Gini coefficients were computed with the tcR R package. The overlap coefficient, calculated on TCRB nucleotide sequences, was used to measure repertoire sharing. Out-of-frame TCRB sequences from naive cells were analyzed to stand in for the pre-selection repertoire. Entries here come from immuneACCESS through TCRdb and include only in-frame sequences with V and J called. Some clones fail to appear in such tables; in the studies checked, an unresolved V gene covers under half of the shortfall, and the cause of the remainder is unknown. V, J and clone size reflect that table, while D and trimming were determined from the DNA. The sample table contains 600,000 to 750,000 clones; only one count was recorded for 9.5% to 15% of them. Approximately 0.11% of the sample is taken by the ten largest.

From each donor, a single peripheral blood sample of about 100 mL on average was drawn into heparinised tubes. A BD FACSAria II was used to sort naive, central memory, regulatory and stem cell-like memory CD4+ T cells with a panel that included CD45RO, CCR7, CD25, CD127, CD95 and CD27. All sorted populations exceeded 95% purity. Right away, PBMCs were isolated by Lymphoprep density gradient centrifugation and were stained directly, with no culture step. Samples were stained and sorted in pairs, with one healthy donor and one patient per experiment, so that batch effects were minimized. This clonotype was sampled from a man younger than 40 with type 1 diabetes. The sequencing input was naive CD4+ T cells from blood. This specimen's cell subset or site label, per the study, means: true naive CD4+ T cells. In this chain, TRBV29-1 is recombined with TRBJ2-5; too little of a D gene remains to name it. The end of the DNA is better explained by TRBJ2-7, so the J call may be wrong. The CDR3 amino acid sequence is: CSVLLDRRRGEQYF. The bases are TGCAGCGTTCTCTTGGACCGCCGAAGAGGCGAGCAGTACTTC.